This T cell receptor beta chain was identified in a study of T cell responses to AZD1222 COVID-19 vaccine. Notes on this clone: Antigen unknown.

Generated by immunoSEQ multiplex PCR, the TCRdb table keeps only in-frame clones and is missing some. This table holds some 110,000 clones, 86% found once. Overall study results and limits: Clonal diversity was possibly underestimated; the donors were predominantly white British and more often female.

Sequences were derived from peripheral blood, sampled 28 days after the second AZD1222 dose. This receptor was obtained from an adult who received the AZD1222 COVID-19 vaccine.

The CDR3 coding sequence is TGTGCCAGCAGCCGAATGGACAGGGGGAGCACAGATACGCAGTATTTT. Its translation is CASSRMDRGSTDTQYF. The rearrangement uses TRBV14 and TRBJ2-3, with 10 bases matching TRBD1. The germline V gene has CDR1 SGHDN and CDR2 FVKESK. The CDR3 has 16 amino acids. Trimming took 4 bases from V and 0 from J; bases not matched to a gene: 4. Together with reference TRBV14 and TRBJ2-3, the CDR3 gives the full variable domain: EAGVTQFPSHSVIEKGQTVTLRCDPISGHDNLYWYRRVMGKEIKFLLHFVKESKQDESGMPNNRFLAERTGGTYSTLKVQPAELEDSGVYFCASSRMDRGSTDTQYFGPGTRLTVL.